This is a list of T cell receptor beta chains from one sample in a study of blood T cell repertoires in COVID-19. Profiling relied on immunoSEQ multiplex PCR, and the TCRdb table lists in-frame clones only, not all of them. The table includes roughly 300,000 clones, roughly 85% detected once. The sequencing input was peripheral blood. These receptors were obtained from a human donor in a cohort sampled during active COVID-19. Both conserved end residues are part of each CDR3. D genes are given only for firm matches. Only some rows state a clone size, as once, few, many or a class for expanded clones.

CDR3 protein | CDR3 DNA | J gene | V gene | clone size | D gene
CSAIGQNNEQFF | TGCAGCGCGATTGGACAGAACAATGAGCAGTTCTTC | TRBJ2-1 | TRBV29-1 | NA | NA
CASSFQRLPVAEAFF | TGTGCCAGCAGCTTTCAAAGACTCCCTGTCGCTGAAGCTTTCTTT | TRBJ1-1 | TRBV11-2 | once | NA
CASSLTTGGGNSPLHF | TGTGCCAGCAGCCTTACAACAGGGGGTGGTAATTCACCCCTCCACTTT | TRBJ1-6 | TRBV27 | NA | TRBD1
CASSLSGSFSSYNSPLHF | TGTGCCAGCAGCTTATCGGGATCCTTCAGCTCCTATAATTCACCCCTCCACTTT | TRBJ1-6 | TRBV7-9 | NA | NA
CASSAKKNTEAFF | TGTGCCAGCAGCGCGAAGAAGAACACTGAAGCTTTCTTT | TRBJ1-1 | TRBV7-3 | few | NA
CASSHGGVHEQYF | TGTGCCAGCAGCCATGGGGGGGTTCACGAGCAGTACTTC | TRBJ2-7 | TRBV3-1/TRBV3-2 | NA | TRBD2
CASSEFSGTGDRKPQHF | TGTGCCAGCAGTGAATTCAGTGGGACAGGGGACCGAAAGCCCCAGCATTTT | TRBJ1-5 | TRBV6-1 | NA | TRBD1
CASSAGQASNTEAFF | TGTGCCAGCAGCGCTGGACAGGCGTCGAACACTGAAGCTTTCTTT | TRBJ1-1 | TRBV9 | NA | TRBD1
CAVEDSWSYTF | TGTGCTGTCGAAGACAGTTGGAGCTACACCTTC | TRBJ1-2 | TRBV24-1 | NA | NA
CASSLASLQETQYF | TGTGCCAGCAGCTTAGCTTCATTGCAAGAGACCCAGTACTTC | TRBJ2-5 | TRBV7-8 | NA | NA
CASSEHEETQYF | TGTGCCAGCAGCGAGCACGAAGAGACCCAGTACTTC | TRBJ2-5 | TRBV9 | NA | NA
CASSQSFAGYGADTQYF | TGTGCCAGCAGCCAATCTTTTGCCGGCTACGGAGCAGATACGCAGTATTTT | TRBJ2-3 | TRBV4-2 | NA | NA
CASSSRDNENSPLHF | TGCGCCAGCAGCTCCCGGGACAACGAAAATTCACCCCTCCACTTT | TRBJ1-6 | TRBV4-1 | NA | NA
CASSLYPQDERDTEAFF | TGTGCCAGCAGCTTATATCCCCAGGACGAGCGGGACACTGAAGCTTTCTTT | TRBJ1-1 | TRBV7-9 | NA | NA
CAAGQFMNTEAFF | TGTGCCGCAGGACAGTTCATGAACACTGAAGCTTTCTTT | TRBJ1-1 | TRBV6-5 | NA | NA
CATSRNGGAGELFF | TGTGCCACCAGCAGAAACGGCGGGGCCGGGGAGCTGTTTTTT | TRBJ2-2 | TRBV15 | NA | NA
CASSLAILGRDTGELFF | TGCGCCAGCAGCTTGGCTATTTTGGGGAGGGACACCGGGGAGCTGTTTTTT | TRBJ2-2 | TRBV5-1 | NA | TRBD2
CASSQTSGYNEQFF | TGTGCCAGCAGTCAGACTAGCGGCTACAATGAGCAGTTCTTC | TRBJ2-1 | TRBV3-1/TRBV3-2 | NA | TRBD2
CANQQGAREQYF | TGTGCCAACCAACAGGGGGCGAGGGAGCAGTACTTC | TRBJ2-7 | TRBV2 | few | TRBD1
CASSEMGQTYEQYF | TGTGCCAGCAGTGAAATGGGACAGACGTACGAGCAGTACTTC | TRBJ2-7 | TRBV2 | NA | TRBD1
CASSQVQDTNEKLFF | TGTGCCAGCAGCCAAGTACAGGACACTAATGAAAAACTGTTTTTT | TRBJ1-4 | TRBV3-1/TRBV3-2 | NA | NA
CASSLVGGFYEQFF | TGTGCCAGCAGCTTGGTTGGAGGGTTTTACGAGCAGTTCTTC | TRBJ2-1 | TRBV7-9 | NA | NA
CATSDRTGLYNEQFF | TGTGCCACCAGTGACCGGACAGGTCTCTACAATGAGCAGTTCTTC | TRBJ2-1 | TRBV24-1 | NA | TRBD1
CASSSIWGESPLHF | TGTGCCAGCAGCTCCATTTGGGGGGAATCACCCCTCCACTTT | TRBJ1-6 | TRBV9 | NA | NA
CSVATGFSGNTIYF | TGCAGCGTAGCCACAGGCTTCTCTGGAAACACCATATATTTT | TRBJ1-3 | TRBV29-1 | NA | NA